Following are 27 T cell receptor beta chains from one sample sequenced in a study of blood T cells in healthy people across ages. PCR was performed a second time for about 7 to 12 cycles using a sample-barcoded 5' primer and a J-beta primer mix. In TCRdb, the 5' RACE reads were re-called with MiXCR into one record per CDR3 protein. The sample shows about 720,000 distinct CDR3 sequences, 22% of them seen only once. The source material was blood. These receptors were obtained from an older man in good health.

V usage is TRBV20-1 and J usage is TRBJ2-3; 10 bases map to TRBD1. Germline CDR1 is DFQATT and CDR2 is SNEGSKA (reference sequence). V shed 5 bases and J 4 bases; nucleotides not matched to a gene: 3. The CDR3 spans 13 residues. The CDR3 bases are TGCAGTGCTGGGACAGGGGTGGCAGATACGCAGTATTTT. This codes for CSAGTGVADTQYF.

The CDR3 nucleotides are TGTGCCAGCAGTTTAACTGGACTAGCGCTGGAGACCCAGTACTTC. Its protein product is CASSLTGLALETQYF. The V gene is TRBV12-3 or TRBV12-4, the J gene TRBJ2-5; TRBD2 matches 9 bases. The CDR3 runs to 15 residues. Trimming cost V 2 bases and J 5 bases; bases outside gene matches: 6.

This clonotype was observed at least ten times. The V gene is TRBV2, the J gene TRBJ2-5; 12 bases agree with TRBD2. Germline trimming cut 8 bases from V and 2 bases from J; bases unmatched to any gene: 6. Germline V gives CDR1 SNHLY, CDR2 FYNNEI. This CDR3 is 15 amino acids long. CDR3 coding DNA: TGTGCCAGCCTGGGGACTAGCGGGTCGCAAGAGACCCAGTACTTC. Amino acids: CASLGTSGSQETQYF.

This clonotype was counted only a few times. This rearrangement joins TRBV20-1 to TRBJ1-1; no reliable D call. Germline-derived CDR1 and CDR2 are DFQATT and SNEGSKA (reference sequence). This CDR3 region has 11 residues. V lost 6 bases, J lost 11 bases, and 16 bases lay in between. This CDR3 is CSAYTPGGAFF. The CDR3 region has the DNA TGCAGTGCCTATACCCCAGGTGGCGCTTTCTTT.

The chain carries TRBV10-3 and TRBJ2-1, with 9 bases fitting TRBD1. The V gene's germline CDR1 is ENHRY and CDR2 SYGVKD. The CDR3 contains 20 residues. V shed 0 bases and J 2 bases; nucleotides not matched to a gene: 14. The CDR3 region is CAISESRDRVAILPYNEQFF. DNA for the CDR3: TGTGCCATCAGTGAGTCGAGGGACAGGGTCGCAATCTTGCCCTACAATGAGCAGTTCTTC.

This clonotype was detected only a few times. The V call is TRBV6-2 or TRBV6-3, the J call TRBJ2-1, with D possibly TRBD1 on 5 matching bases. Germline-derived CDR1 and CDR2 are MNHEY and SVGEGT. The CDR3 runs 17 residues. V dropped 2 bases and J dropped 4 bases, with 18 bases sitting between them. The CDR3 nucleotides read TGTGCCAGCAGTTACCGACCCCGGACACCAACGTACAATGAGCAGTTCTTC. It yields the protein CASSYRPRTPTYNEQFF.

This chain connects TRBV4-2 to TRBJ1-4; D gene unclear. Trimming shortened V by 3 bases and J by 4 bases, and 12 bases separated the two germline ends. Germline-derived CDR1 and CDR2 are LGHNA and YNFKEQ. CDR3 length equals 15 residues. The DNA for the CDR3 is TGTGCCAGCAGCCAGGGAGGAAGGATTAATGAAAAACTGTTTTTT. It encodes CASSQGGRINEKLFF.

V gene TRBV12-1 combines with J gene TRBJ2-5. TRBV12-1 is flagged as a pseudogene. CDR3 length equals 13 residues. DNA for the CDR3: TGTGCCAGCAGCTTTACTCGCCAAGAGACCCAGCACTTC. Translating it yields CASSFTRQETQHF.

This rearrangement joins TRBV3-1 to TRBJ2-1; TRBD2 might be the D (5 bases). Deletions cut 0 bases from V and 5 bases from J, with 11 bases between. The CDR3 is 15 amino acids. Germline V gene data show CDR1 as LGHDT and CDR2 as YNNKEL (reference sequence). CDR3 residues: CASSQDSGVHNEQFF. CDR3 sequence (DNA): TGTGCCAGCAGCCAAGACAGCGGTGTCCACAATGAGCAGTTCTTC.

The chain employs TRBV6-6 and TRBJ2-3; 7 nucleotides match TRBD2. V gave up 5 bases and J gave up 0 bases; unmatched junction bases: 5. Germline V gene sequence: CDR1 MNHNY, CDR2 SVGAGI (reference sequence). The CDR3 has 15 residues. CDR3 sequence reads: CASSSGNPSTDTQYF. CDR3 coding DNA: TGTGCCAGCAGTAGCGGGAACCCTAGCACAGATACGCAGTATTTT.

In this sample, this clonotype turned up a few times. This rearrangement joins TRBV27 to TRBJ1-4; maybe TRBD1 (5 bases). Trimming removed 6 bases from V and 6 bases from J, with 20 bases in between. Germline V gene sequence: CDR1 MNHEY, CDR2 SMNVEV (reference sequence). The length of the CDR3 is 16 residues. CDR3 residues: CASSPTGGRAHEKLFF. The CDR3 bases are TGTGCCAGCAGCCCCACCGGGGGGAGGGCTCATGAAAAACTGTTTTTT. The full variable domain, in which reference TRBV27 and TRBJ1-4 provide the parts outside the CDR3, is EAQVTQNPRYLITVTGKKLTVTCSQNMNHEYMSWYRQDPGLGLRQIYYSMNVEVTDKGDVPEGYKVSRKEKRNFPLILESPSPNQTSLYFCASSPTGGRAHEKLFFGSGTQLSVL.

The CDR3 sequence: CASSHRTSGTTDTQYF. The DNA of the CDR3 is TGTGCCAGCAGCCATAGGACTAGCGGAACCACAGATACGCAGTATTTT. This rearrangement joins TRBV12-3 or TRBV12-4 to TRBJ2-3; 10 bases are a match to TRBD2. This CDR3 is built from 16 residues. V was pared by 6 bases and J by 2 bases, with 8 bases of the junction left unmatched.

The genes are TRBV7-8 and TRBJ2-5; D not certain. The CDR3 contains 13 residues. V was clipped by 0 bases and J by 5 bases, with 7 bases between them. Germline CDR1 SGHVS, CDR2 FQNEAQ. The CDR3 bases are TGTGCCAGCAGCTTAGCTAGGTGGGAGACCCAGTACTTC. Its protein is CASSLARWETQYF.

The chain joins TRBV7-2 to TRBJ2-1, with D possibly TRBD2 on 5 matching bases. Germline CDR1 SGHTA, CDR2 FQGNSA. There are 15 residues in the CDR3. The V and J ends lost 8 bases and 0 bases respectively, with 14 bases between them. For the CDR3, the DNA is TGTGCCAGCTCAAAAATGGGGAGCTCCTACAATGAGCAGTTCTTC. Protein product: CASSKMGSSYNEQFF.

The chain couples TRBV29-1 to TRBJ1-4; TRBD1 matches 7 bases. Germline CDR1 and CDR2: SQVTM and ANQGSEA. The trim removed 4 bases at V and 3 bases at J, leaving 5 bases unmatched. The CDR3 spans 14 residues. The CDR3 DNA follows: TGCAGCGTTGGTCACAGGGGCGCTAATGAAAAACTGTTTTTT. Protein product: CSVGHRGANEKLFF.

The table lists this clonotype with a few counts. A much bigger clone sits one base away, suggesting this may be a read error. The chain couples TRBV4-1 to TRBJ1-2; perhaps TRBD1 as D (6 bases). Germline V lookup: CDR1 MGHRA, CDR2 YSYEKL. CDR3 length: 15 amino acids. The CDR3 DNA reads as TGCACCAGCAGCCAAGATCCAGGGGCATGGGACGGCTACACCTTC. Translation: CTSSQDPGAWDGYTF.

The chain couples TRBV25-1 to TRBJ2-2; 7 positions match TRBD2. Germline V gives CDR1 MGHDK, CDR2 SYGVNS. The ends lost 3 bases at V and 2 bases at J; junction bases unmatched: 6. The CDR3 is 16 residues long. CDR3: CASSDTLAVNTGELFF. CDR3 DNA sequence: TGTGCCAGCAGTGACACTCTAGCGGTAAACACCGGGGAGCTGTTTTTT.

V and J are TRBV29-1 and TRBJ1-2; the match to TRBD1 covers 7 bases. Germline V lookup: CDR1 SQVTM, CDR2 ANQGSEA. This CDR3 is 12 amino acids long. With 6 bases clipped from V and 7 bases from J, the junction kept 8 bases outside the gene matches. CDR3: CSVGDRVSGYTF. The CDR3 region has the DNA TGCAGCGTCGGTGACAGGGTCTCTGGCTACACCTTC.

This clonotype was seen only a few times. The chain carries TRBV12-3 or TRBV12-4 and TRBJ2-1; TRBD1 matches 8 bases. With V trimmed by 2 bases and J by 4 bases, 7 bases remained unmatched. This CDR3 region has 16 residues. In DNA form, the CDR3 reads TGTGCCAGCAGTTTAAGGACAGGGAACCTATACAATGAGCAGTTCTTC. It translates to CASSLRTGNLYNEQFF.

On this clonotype: One junction end disagrees with the germline gene, perhaps due to a read error. This rearrangement joins TRBV9 to TRBJ2-1; D is perhaps TRBD2 (5 bases). CDR1 and CDR2 (germline): SGDLS, YYNGEE. This CDR3 is 15 amino acids long. The CDR3 protein is CASSVGFSAYSEQFF. The CDR3 DNA sequence: TGTGCCAGCAGCGTAGGCTTTAGCGCCTACAGTGAGCAGTTCTTC.

This clonotype was seen at least ten times. The chain is built from TRBV12-3 or TRBV12-4 and TRBJ2-5; D unclear. The CDR3 loop spans 12 amino acids. V was cut by 5 bases and J by 5 bases, with 9 bases left in between. CDR3 in DNA: TGTGCCAGCAGTACTAAGTCTGAGACCCAGTACTTC. Amino acids: CASSTKSETQYF.

This clonotype was counted a few times. A read error may produce the germline difference seen at one junction end. The chain joins TRBV6-5 to TRBJ2-1; D possibly corresponds to TRBD2 (5 bases). The germline V gene encodes CDR1 MNHEY and CDR2 SVGAGI. The CDR3 spans 17 residues. The CDR3 DNA is TGTGCCAACAGTTATGGTGTAGCGTCGAGCTCCTACAATGGGCAGTTCTTC. Protein product: CANSYGVASSSYNGQFF.

This clonotype was recorded many times. V usage is TRBV11-1 and J usage is TRBJ1-6; D may be TRBD1 (5 bases). The CDR3 has 15 residues. The germline gives CDR1 SGHAT, CDR2 FQDESV (reference sequence). The germline V and J ends were trimmed by 5 bases and 6 bases, with 14 bases remaining between them. The CDR3 is CASSLGTWANSPLHF. In DNA form, the CDR3 reads TGTGCCAGCAGCCTCGGGACGTGGGCTAATTCACCCCTCCACTTT.

This clonotype has just a few counts. The chain combines TRBV29-1 with TRBJ2-7, with 9 bases aligning to TRBD2. This CDR3 comprises 11 residues. Germline CDR1 and CDR2: SQVTM and ANQGSEA. V trimming: 6 bases; J trimming: 7 bases; junction bases outside the gene matches: 4. Here the CDR3 DNA reads TGCAGCGTGTTCCTAGCGGGAGAGCAGTACGTC. Amino acid sequence: CSVFLAGEQYV.

There are a few counts of this clonotype. V is TRBV3-1 and J is TRBJ1-1; D gene uncertain. The CDR3 consists of 14 residues. The V end lost 5 bases, the J end lost 4 bases, and 14 bases lay between the germline ends. Germline CDR1 LGHDT, CDR2 YNNKEL (reference sequence). The CDR3 is CASSTQTSATEAFF. DNA of the CDR3: TGTGCCAGCAGCACGCAGACATCGGCCACTGAAGCTTTCTTT.

This clonotype was counted only a few times. The V call is TRBV7-3, the J call TRBJ2-2, with D hard to call. The V gene's germline CDR1 is SGHTA and CDR2 FQGTGA. CDR3 length: 13 residues. V shed 6 bases and J shed 4 bases, with 9 bases lying between them. CDR3 coding DNA: TGTGCCAGCAGGCCTCGTAGCACCGGGGAGCTGTTTTTT. Its translation: CASRPRSTGELFF.

This rearrangement joins TRBV21-1 to TRBJ2-7; the DNA was not compared with TRBD2, the D call given in the table. TRBV21-1 is labeled a pseudogene. There are 13 residues in the CDR3. CDR3 in amino acids: CASSKVRTYEQYV. The CDR3 region has the DNA TGTGCCAGCAGCAAAGTACGGACTTACGAGCAGTACGTC.